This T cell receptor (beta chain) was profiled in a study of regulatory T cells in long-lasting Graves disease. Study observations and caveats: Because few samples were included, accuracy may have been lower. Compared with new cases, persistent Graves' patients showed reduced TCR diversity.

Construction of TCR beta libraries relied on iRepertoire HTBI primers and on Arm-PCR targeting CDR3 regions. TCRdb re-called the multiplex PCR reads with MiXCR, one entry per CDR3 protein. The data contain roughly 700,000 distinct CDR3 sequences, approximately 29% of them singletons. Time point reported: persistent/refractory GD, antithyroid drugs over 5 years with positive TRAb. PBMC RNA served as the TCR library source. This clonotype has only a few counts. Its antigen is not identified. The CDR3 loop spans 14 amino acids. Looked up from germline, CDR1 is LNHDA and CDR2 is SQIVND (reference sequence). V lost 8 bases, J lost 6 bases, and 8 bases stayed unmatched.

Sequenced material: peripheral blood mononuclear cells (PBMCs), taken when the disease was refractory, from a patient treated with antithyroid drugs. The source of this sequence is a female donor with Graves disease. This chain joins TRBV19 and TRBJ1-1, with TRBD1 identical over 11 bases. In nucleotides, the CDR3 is TGTGCCAGTCGGACAGGGGGCGGCCCCCCTGAAGCTTTCTTT. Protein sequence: CASRTGGGPPEAFF.